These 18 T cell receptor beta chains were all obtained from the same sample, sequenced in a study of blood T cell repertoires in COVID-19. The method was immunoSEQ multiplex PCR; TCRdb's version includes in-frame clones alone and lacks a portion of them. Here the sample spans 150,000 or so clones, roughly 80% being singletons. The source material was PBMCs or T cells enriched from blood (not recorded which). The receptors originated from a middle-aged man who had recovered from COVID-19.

This CDR3 reads CASSLLKLNTEAFF. In DNA, the CDR3 is TGTGCCAGCAGCTTGTTGAAGCTGAACACTGAAGCTTTCTTT. The chain recombines TRBV5-5 with TRBJ1-1, with no clear D. Per the germline V gene, CDR1 is SGHKS and CDR2 is YYEKEE (reference sequence). V lost 1 base and J 0 bases, leaving 7 bases between the germline ends. The CDR3 runs to 14 residues.

The CDR3 coding sequence is TGCACCAGCAACGTTTCGCTTCCCGGAGCCAAAAACATTCAGTACTTC. It yields the protein CTSNVSLPGAKNIQYF. The chain carries TRBV1 and TRBJ2-4; the tabulated D call, TRBD2, remains unverified against the DNA. TRBV1 is a known pseudogene. The length of the CDR3 is 16 residues.

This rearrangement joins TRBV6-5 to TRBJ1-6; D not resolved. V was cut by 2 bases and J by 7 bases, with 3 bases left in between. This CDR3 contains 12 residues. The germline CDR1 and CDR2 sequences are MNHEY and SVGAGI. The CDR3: CASSYPNSPLHF. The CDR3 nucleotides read TGTGCCAGCAGTTACCCGAATTCACCCCTCCACTTT.

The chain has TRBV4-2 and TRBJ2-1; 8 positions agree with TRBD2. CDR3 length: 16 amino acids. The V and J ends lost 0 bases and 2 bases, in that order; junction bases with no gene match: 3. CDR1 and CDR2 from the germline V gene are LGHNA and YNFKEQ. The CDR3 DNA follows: TGTGCCAGCAGCCAAGAGGAAGCGGGGGCCTACAATGAGCAGTTCTTC. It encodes CASSQEEAGAYNEQFF.

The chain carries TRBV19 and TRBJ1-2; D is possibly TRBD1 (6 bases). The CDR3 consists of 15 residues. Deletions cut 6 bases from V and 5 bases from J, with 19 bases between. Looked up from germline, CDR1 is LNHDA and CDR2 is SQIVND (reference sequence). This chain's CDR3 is CASRRKQGQGYGYTF. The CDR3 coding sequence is TGTGCCAGTAGGCGGAAGCAGGGGCAGGGGTATGGCTACACCTTC.

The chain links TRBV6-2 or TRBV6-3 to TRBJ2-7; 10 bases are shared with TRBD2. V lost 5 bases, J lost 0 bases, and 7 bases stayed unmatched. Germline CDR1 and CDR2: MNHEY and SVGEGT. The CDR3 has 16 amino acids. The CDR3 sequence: CASSPSRTSGSYEQYF. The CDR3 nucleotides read TGTGCCAGCAGTCCGTCTCGGACTAGCGGCTCCTACGAGCAGTACTTC.

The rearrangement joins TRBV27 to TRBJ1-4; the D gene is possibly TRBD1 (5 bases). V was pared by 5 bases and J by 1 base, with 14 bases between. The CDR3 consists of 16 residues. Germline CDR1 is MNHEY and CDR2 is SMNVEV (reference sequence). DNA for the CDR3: TGTGCCAGCAGTCTCGGCCTGGGGCAAACTAATGAAAAACTGTTTTTT. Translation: CASSLGLGQTNEKLFF.

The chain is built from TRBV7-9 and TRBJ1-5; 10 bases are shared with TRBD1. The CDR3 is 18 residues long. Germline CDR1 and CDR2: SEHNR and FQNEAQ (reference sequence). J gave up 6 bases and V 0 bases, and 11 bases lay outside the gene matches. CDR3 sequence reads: CASSLALGQGIFGQPQHF. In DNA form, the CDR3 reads TGTGCCAGCAGCTTAGCGCTGGGACAGGGGATTTTTGGTCAGCCCCAGCATTTT.

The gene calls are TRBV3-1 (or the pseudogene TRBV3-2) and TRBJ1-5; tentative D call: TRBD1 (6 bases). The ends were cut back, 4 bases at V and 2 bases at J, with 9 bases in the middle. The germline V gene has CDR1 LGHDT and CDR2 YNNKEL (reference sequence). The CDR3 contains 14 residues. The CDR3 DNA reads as TGTGCCAGCAGCCTTCGACAGGGCAATCAGCCCCAGCATTTT. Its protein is CASSLRQGNQPQHF.

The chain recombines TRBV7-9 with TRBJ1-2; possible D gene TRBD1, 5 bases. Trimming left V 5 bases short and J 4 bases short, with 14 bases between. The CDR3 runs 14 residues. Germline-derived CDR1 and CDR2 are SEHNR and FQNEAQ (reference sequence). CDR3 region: CASSRTLGAYGYTF. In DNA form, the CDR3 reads TGTGCCAGCAGCCGGACCTTAGGGGCCTATGGCTACACCTTC.

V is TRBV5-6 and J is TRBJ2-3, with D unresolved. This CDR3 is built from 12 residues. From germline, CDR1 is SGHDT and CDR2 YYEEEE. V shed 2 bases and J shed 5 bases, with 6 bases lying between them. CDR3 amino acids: CASSFEVDTQYF. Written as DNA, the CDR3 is TGTGCCAGCAGCTTCGAGGTAGATACGCAGTATTTT.

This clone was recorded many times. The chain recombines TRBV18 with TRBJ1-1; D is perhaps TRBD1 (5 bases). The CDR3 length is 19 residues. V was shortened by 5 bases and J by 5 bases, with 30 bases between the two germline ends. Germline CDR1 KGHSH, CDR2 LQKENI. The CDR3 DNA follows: TGTGCCAGCTCAGCGGGACGATATCGCCTAGGCGGAGGTCGGACTGAAGCTTTCTTT. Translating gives CASSAGRYRLGGGRTEAFF.

DNA for the CDR3: TGTGCCATCAGTGAGTCAGTAGAGAACACTGAAGCTTTCTTT. It translates to CAISESVENTEAFF. V is TRBV10-3 and J is TRBJ1-1; D call uncertain. Germline V gene sequence: CDR1 ENHRY, CDR2 SYGVKD. The CDR3 runs to 14 residues. Trimming pared 0 bases from V and 1 base from J, leaving 6 bases between.

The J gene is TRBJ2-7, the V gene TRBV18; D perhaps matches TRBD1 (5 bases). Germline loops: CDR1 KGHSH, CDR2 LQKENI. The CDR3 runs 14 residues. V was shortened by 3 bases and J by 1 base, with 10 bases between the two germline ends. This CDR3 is CASSPTTASYEQYF. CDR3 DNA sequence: TGTGCCAGCTCACCTACGACAGCTTCCTACGAGCAGTACTTC.

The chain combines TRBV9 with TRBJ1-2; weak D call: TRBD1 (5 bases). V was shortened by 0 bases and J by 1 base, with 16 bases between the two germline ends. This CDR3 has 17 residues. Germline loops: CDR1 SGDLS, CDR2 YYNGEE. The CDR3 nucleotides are TGTGCCAGCAGCGTAGGCCCCCCTGGGGGGGGTAACTATGGCTACACCTTC. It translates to CASSVGPPGGGNYGYTF.

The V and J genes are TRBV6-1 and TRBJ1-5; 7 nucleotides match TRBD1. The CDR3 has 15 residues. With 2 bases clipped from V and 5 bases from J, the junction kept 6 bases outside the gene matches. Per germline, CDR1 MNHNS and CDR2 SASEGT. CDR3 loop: CASSELVRGYQPQHF. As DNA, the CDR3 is TGTGCCAGCAGTGAATTGGTCAGGGGGTATCAGCCCCAGCATTTT.

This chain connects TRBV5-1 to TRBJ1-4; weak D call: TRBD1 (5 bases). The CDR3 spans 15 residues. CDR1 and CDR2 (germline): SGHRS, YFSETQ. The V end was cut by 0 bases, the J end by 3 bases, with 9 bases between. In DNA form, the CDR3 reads TGCGCCAGCAGCTTGGAGGGGATAGCTAATGAAAAACTGTTTTTT. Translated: CASSLEGIANEKLFF.

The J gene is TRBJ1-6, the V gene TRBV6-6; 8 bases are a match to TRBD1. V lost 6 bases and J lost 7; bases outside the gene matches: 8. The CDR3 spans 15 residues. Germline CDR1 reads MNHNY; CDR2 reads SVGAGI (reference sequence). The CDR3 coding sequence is TGTGCCAGCAGACCGGGGACAGGAGAGAATTCACCCCTCCACTTT. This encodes CASRPGTGENSPLHF.